Each of the 22 T cell receptor beta chains below was sequenced from the same sample in a study of identical twins. TCRdb fed the 5' RACE reads into MiXCR, producing one record per CDR3 protein. The repertoire holds 400,000 to 650,000 distinct CDR3 sequences, about 20% seen once, with around 0.9% in the top ten. These same records also appear under a second study, on T cells expressing NK-cell markers.

The sample was CD4+ T cells sorted from blood. Every receptor here comes from a woman aged 18-29 years in good health.

This clonotype appeared once. The chain recombines TRBV5-1 with TRBJ2-5; D unresolved. Trimming shortened V by 0 bases and J by 2 bases, and 11 bases separated the two germline ends. The germline CDR1 and CDR2 sequences are SGHRS and YFSETQ. The CDR3 extends over 15 amino acids. The DNA for the CDR3 is TGCGCCAGCAGCTTGGGACCGGGCAATCAAGAGACCCAGTACTTC. Its translation: CASSLGPGNQETQYF.

This rearrangement joins TRBV6-1 to TRBJ2-2; tentative D call: TRBD1 (6 bases). Germline V gene sequence: CDR1 MNHNS, CDR2 SASEGT. This CDR3 has 15 amino acids. The germline V and J ends were trimmed by 6 bases and 4 bases, with 15 bases remaining between them. The CDR3 spells CASRIQGISTGELFF. The CDR3 bases are TGTGCCAGCAGGATCCAGGGGATCTCCACCGGGGAGCTGTTTTTT.

This clonotype appeared a few times. J is TRBJ1-1 and V is TRBV12-3 or TRBV12-4; 7 bases are shared with TRBD1. The CDR3 runs to 14 residues. Germline trimming cut 6 bases from V and 5 bases from J; bases unmatched to any gene: 9. CDR3: CASRPRTGETEAFF. The CDR3 nucleotides are TGTGCCAGCAGACCCCGGACAGGAGAGACTGAAGCTTTCTTT.

The rearrangement links TRBV6-1 to TRBJ2-3; 9 bases match TRBD1. CDR1 MNHNS and CDR2 SASEGT come from the germline V gene. The CDR3 sequence is 15 residues long. Germline trimming cut 5 bases from V and 5 bases from J; bases unmatched to any gene: 8. CDR3 DNA: TGTGCCAGCAGTCCGCGGACAGGGGCTGGAGATACGCAGTATTTT. Its protein is CASSPRTGAGDTQYF.

In DNA form, the CDR3 reads TGTGCCAGCAGCCAAGTATCGGGCGAGCAGTTCTTC. Amino acids: CASSQVSGEQFF. The chain has TRBV3-1 and TRBJ2-1; no firm D call. The CDR3 runs 12 residues. Trimming pared 1 base from V and 10 bases from J, leaving 8 bases between. In germline, CDR1 is LGHDT, CDR2 YNNKEL (reference sequence).

In this sample, this clonotype turned up once. The genes are TRBV20-1 and TRBJ2-1; D not certain. The CDR3 sequence is 12 residues long. The ends were cut back, 4 bases at V and 5 bases at J, with 9 bases in the middle. From germline, CDR1 is DFQATT and CDR2 SNEGSKA (reference sequence). The CDR3 nucleotides read TGCAGTGCTATTTCATCCGACAATGAGCAGTTCTTC. Encoded protein: CSAISSDNEQFF.

This chain joins TRBV23-1 and TRBJ2-7, with 9 bases fitting TRBD1. TRBV23-1 carries the ORF label, with uncertain function. The CDR3 consists of 17 residues. In DNA form, the CDR3 reads TGCGCTGTCCCTGGGGACAGGGCTTCCCAGAGCTCCTACGAGCAGTACTTC. This gives the protein CAVPGDRASQSSYEQYF.

This clonotype was seen ten or more times. The chain links TRBV7-2 to TRBJ1-3, with D uncertain. The CDR3 totals 15 residues. CDR1 is SGHTA, CDR2 FQGNSA, per germline. Deletions cut 4 bases from V and 4 bases from J, with 14 bases between. The CDR3 nucleotides are TGTGCCAGCAGCTCCCCGGGTCGACGGGGAAACACCATATATTTT. This codes for CASSSPGRRGNTIYF.

This clonotype was seen a handful of times. The CDR3 nucleotides read TGTGCCAGCAGTTTACGGGGCAGACTAGCCAAAAACATTCAGTACTTC. This codes for CASSLRGRLAKNIQYF. V gene TRBV12-3 or TRBV12-4 combines with J gene TRBJ2-4; D might be TRBD1 or TRBD2, each matching 5 bases. This CDR3 spans 16 amino acids. Deletions cut 2 bases from V and 0 bases from J, with 11 bases between.

This clonotype was observed a handful of times. This chain uses TRBV12-3 or TRBV12-4 with TRBJ1-2; tentatively, D is TRBD1 (5 bases). The ends were cut back, 7 bases at V and 6 bases at J, with 21 bases in the middle. The CDR3 consists of 15 residues. The CDR3 loop is CASTIGTREGHGYTF. Written as DNA, the CDR3 is TGTGCCAGCACCATAGGAACCAGGGAGGGCCATGGCTACACCTTC.

This chain uses TRBV20-1 with TRBJ2-6, with D unresolved. Deletions cut 3 bases from V and 4 bases from J, with 10 bases between. The germline V gene encodes CDR1 DFQATT and CDR2 SNEGSKA (reference sequence). The length of the CDR3 is 14 residues. This chain's CDR3 is CSASRHPGANVLTF. The CDR3, as DNA: TGCAGTGCTAGTAGACACCCCGGGGCCAACGTCCTGACTTTC.

This clonotype was counted only a few times. This chain uses TRBV9 with TRBJ2-1; TRBD2 matches 9 bases. J lost 9 bases, V lost 1 base, and 8 bases had no gene match. Germline CDR1 is SGDLS and CDR2 is YYNGEE. CDR3 length equals 15 residues. CDR3 in amino acids: CASSVSGLASTEQFF. The CDR3 region has the DNA TGTGCCAGCAGCGTATCGGGACTAGCCAGTACTGAGCAGTTCTTC.

The V call is TRBV20-1, the J call TRBJ2-1, with D tentatively TRBD1 (6 bases). V was trimmed by 4 bases and J by 3 bases, leaving 16 bases between them. Germline-derived CDR1 and CDR2 are DFQATT and SNEGSKA (reference sequence). CDR3 length: 15 residues. CDR3 in DNA: TGCAGTGCTATCGGGTGGCAGGGGAGCTACAATGAGCAGTTCTTC. This translates into CSAIGWQGSYNEQFF.

The chain is built from TRBV24-1 and TRBJ2-2, with D uncertain. CDR3 size: 13 residues. With 3 bases removed from V and 5 bases from J, the gap between germline ends came to 6 bases. The germline CDR1 and CDR2 sequences are KGHDR and SFDVKD. The CDR3 region has the DNA TGTGCCACCAGTGATGACCGGACCGGGGAGCTGTTTTTT. It codes for CATSDDRTGELFF.

In its sample, this clonotype was seen a few times. The CDR3 region is CASSLGPMYGYTF. Written as DNA, the CDR3 is TGTGCCAGCAGTTTGGGACCGATGTATGGCTACACCTTC. V is TRBV12-3 or TRBV12-4 and J is TRBJ1-2, with D tentatively TRBD1 (5 bases). The CDR3 sequence is 13 residues long. Between the trimmed V and J ends, which lost 3 bases and 5 bases, there was a span of 10 bases.

V gene TRBV29-1 combines with J gene TRBJ2-5, with 8 bases that match TRBD1. V dropped 3 bases and J dropped 5; count of bases not matched to a gene: 2. In germline, CDR1 is SQVTM, CDR2 ANQGSEA. The CDR3 consists of 12 residues. The CDR3 region has the DNA TGCAGCGTTGAGCGGACAGGGGAGACCCAGTACTTC. Its protein product is CSVERTGETQYF.

The chain has TRBV12-3 or TRBV12-4 and TRBJ2-5; TRBD2 is a possible D gene (6 bases). Between the trimmed V and J ends, which lost 8 bases and 0 bases, there was a span of 13 bases. The CDR3 has 14 amino acids. DNA of the CDR3: TGTGCCAGCGCCGGAGGGCTTTACCAAGAGACCCAGTACTTC. This encodes CASAGGLYQETQYF.

This clonotype was counted a few times. The chain employs TRBV12-3 or TRBV12-4 and TRBJ2-1, with 9 positions matching TRBD2. V lost 8 bases to trimming and J lost 0 bases; unmatched junction nucleotides: 8. The CDR3 has 16 residues. CDR3 residues: CASGGTSRHSYNEQFF. The CDR3 coding sequence is TGTGCCAGCGGCGGGACTAGCAGACACTCCTACAATGAGCAGTTCTTC.

The sample holds a few counts of this clonotype. The V call is TRBV20-1, the J call TRBJ1-5, with a weak D call TRBD1 (6 bases). The CDR3 totals 15 residues. Germline V gives CDR1 DFQATT, CDR2 SNEGSKA (reference sequence). Trimming cost V 4 bases and J 3 bases, with 16 bases left between them. CDR3 amino acids: CSATISRDNNQPQHF. The CDR3 coding sequence is TGCAGTGCTACGATATCCAGGGACAACAATCAGCCCCAGCATTTT.

This clonotype has a handful of counts. The chain joins TRBV2 to TRBJ2-3, with TRBD1 identical over 12 bases. Unmatched junction bases numbered 2, after V lost 7 bases and J lost 3 bases. The CDR3 sequence is 14 residues long. CDR1 and CDR2 from the germline V gene are SNHLY and FYNNEI. Here the CDR3 reads CASKGQGATDTQYF. The CDR3 coding sequence is TGTGCCAGCAAGGGACAGGGGGCAACAGATACGCAGTATTTT.

There are a few counts of this clonotype. V and J are TRBV7-9 and TRBJ2-1; D unclear. CDR1 and CDR2 from the germline V gene are SEHNR and FQNEAQ (reference sequence). CDR3 length: 11 residues. Trimming took off 10 bases at V and 6 bases at J, with 10 bases between the two ends. DNA for the CDR3: TGTGCCACCGGGCTGGCCAATGAGCAGTTCTTC. Its protein is CATGLANEQFF.

V gene TRBV2 combines with J gene TRBJ2-1, with D perhaps given as TRBD1 or TRBD2 (5 bases each). Germline V gives CDR1 SNHLY, CDR2 FYNNEI. Trimming cost V 7 bases and J 1 base, with 14 bases left between them. The CDR3 covers 15 residues. The CDR3 here is CASTKNGGSYNEQFF. CDR3 DNA sequence: TGTGCCAGCACCAAGAATGGGGGATCCTACAATGAGCAGTTCTTC.